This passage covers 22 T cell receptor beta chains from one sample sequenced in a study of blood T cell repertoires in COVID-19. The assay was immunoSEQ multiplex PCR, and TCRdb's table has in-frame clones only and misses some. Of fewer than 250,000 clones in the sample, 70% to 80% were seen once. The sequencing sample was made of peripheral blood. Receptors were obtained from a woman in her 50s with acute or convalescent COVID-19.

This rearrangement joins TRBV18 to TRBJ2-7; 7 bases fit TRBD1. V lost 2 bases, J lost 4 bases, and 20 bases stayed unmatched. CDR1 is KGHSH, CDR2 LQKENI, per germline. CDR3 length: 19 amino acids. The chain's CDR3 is CASSPSVPDRVGPRYEQYF. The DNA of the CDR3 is TGTGCCAGCTCACCATCAGTCCCCGACAGGGTGGGCCCCAGGTACGAGCAGTACTTC.

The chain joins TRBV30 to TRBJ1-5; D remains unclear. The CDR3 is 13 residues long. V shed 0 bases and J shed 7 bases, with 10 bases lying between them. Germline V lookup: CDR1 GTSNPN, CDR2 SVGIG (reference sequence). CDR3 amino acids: CAWSVRERQPQHF. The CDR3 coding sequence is TGTGCCTGGAGTGTACGCGAGAGGCAGCCCCAGCATTTT. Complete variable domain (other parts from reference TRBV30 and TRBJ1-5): SQTIHQWPATLVQPVGSPLSLECTVEGTSNPNLYWYRQAAGRGLQLLFYSVGIGQISSEVPQNLSASRPQDRQFILSSKKLLLSDSGFYLCAWSVRERQPQHFGDGTRLSIL.

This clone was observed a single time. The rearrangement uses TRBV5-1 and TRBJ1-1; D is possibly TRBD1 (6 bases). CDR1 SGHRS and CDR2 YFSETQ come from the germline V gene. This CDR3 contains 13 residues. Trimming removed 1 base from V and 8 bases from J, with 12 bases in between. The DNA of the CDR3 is TGCGCCAGCAGCTTGCTGGGGGCCGGGGAAGCTTTCTTT. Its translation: CASSLLGAGEAFF.

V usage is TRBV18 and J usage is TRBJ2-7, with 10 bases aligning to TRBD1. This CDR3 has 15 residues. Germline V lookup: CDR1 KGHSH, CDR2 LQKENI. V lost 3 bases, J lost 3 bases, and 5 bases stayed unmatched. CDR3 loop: CASSPDRGGRYEQYF. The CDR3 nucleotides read TGTGCCAGCTCACCGGACAGGGGGGGCCGCTACGAGCAGTACTTC.

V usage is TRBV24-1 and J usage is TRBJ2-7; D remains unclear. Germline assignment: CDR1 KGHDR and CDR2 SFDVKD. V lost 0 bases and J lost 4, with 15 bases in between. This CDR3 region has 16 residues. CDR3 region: CATSDLQMFLRYEQYF. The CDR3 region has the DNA TGTGCCACCAGTGATTTGCAAATGTTCCTCAGGTACGAGCAGTACTTC.

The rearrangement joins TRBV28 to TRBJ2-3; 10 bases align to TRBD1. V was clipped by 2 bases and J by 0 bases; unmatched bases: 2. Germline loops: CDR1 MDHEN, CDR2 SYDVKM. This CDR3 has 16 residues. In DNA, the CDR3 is TGTGCCAGCAGTTTAGGGGACAGGGGAAGCACAGATACGCAGTATTTT. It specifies CASSLGDRGSTDTQYF.

The CDR3 nucleotides read TGTGCCAGCCGCCCTTATACCCCTGGCGGGAGTAATGAGCAGTTCTTC. Residues: CASRPYTPGGSNEQFF. This rearrangement joins TRBV7-2 to TRBJ2-1; 7 bases are shared with TRBD2. J lost 7 bases, V lost 8 bases, and 17 bases had no gene match. Germline V gene lookup returns CDR1 SGHTA and CDR2 FQGNSA. The CDR3 is 16 amino acids.

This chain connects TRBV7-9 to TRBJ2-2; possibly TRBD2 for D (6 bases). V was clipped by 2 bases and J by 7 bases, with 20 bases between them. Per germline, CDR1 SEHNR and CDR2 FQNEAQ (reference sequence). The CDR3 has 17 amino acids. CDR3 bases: TGTGCCAGCAGCTTATCTCGGACCCTCGGGCGGGGCGGGGAGCTGTTTTTT. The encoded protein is CASSLSRTLGRGGELFF.

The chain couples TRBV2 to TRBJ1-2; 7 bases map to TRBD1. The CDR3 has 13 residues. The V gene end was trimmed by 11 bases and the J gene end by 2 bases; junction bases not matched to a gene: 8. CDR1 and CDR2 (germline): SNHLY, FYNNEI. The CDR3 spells CALDRVVNYGYTF. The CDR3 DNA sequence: TGTGCCCTCGACAGGGTTGTGAACTATGGCTACACCTTC.

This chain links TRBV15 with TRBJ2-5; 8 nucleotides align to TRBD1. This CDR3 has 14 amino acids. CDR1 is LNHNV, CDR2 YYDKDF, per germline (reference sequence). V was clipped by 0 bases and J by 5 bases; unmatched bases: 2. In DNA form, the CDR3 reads TGTGCCACCAGCAGAGATCGACAGGGGGAGACCCAGTACTTC. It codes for CATSRDRQGETQYF.

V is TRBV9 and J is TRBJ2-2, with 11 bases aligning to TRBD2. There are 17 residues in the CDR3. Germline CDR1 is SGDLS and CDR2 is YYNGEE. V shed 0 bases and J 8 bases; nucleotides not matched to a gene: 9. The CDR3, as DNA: TGTGCCAGCAGCGTAGATAGCGGGAGGGTGATAGGAGGGGAGCTGTTTTTT. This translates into CASSVDSGRVIGGELFF.

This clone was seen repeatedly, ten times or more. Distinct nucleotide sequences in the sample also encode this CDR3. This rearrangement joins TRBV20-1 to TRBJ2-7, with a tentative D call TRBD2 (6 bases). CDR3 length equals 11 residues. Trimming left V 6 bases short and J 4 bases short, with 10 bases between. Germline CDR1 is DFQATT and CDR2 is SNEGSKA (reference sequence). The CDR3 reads CSAPRGYEQYF. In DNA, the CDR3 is TGCAGTGCCCCCCGGGGGTACGAGCAGTACTTC.

CDR3 protein: CASSSPRLAGSYNEQFF. CDR3 sequence (DNA): TGTGCCAGCAGCTCACCCCGACTAGCGGGATCCTACAATGAGCAGTTCTTC. This sequence joins TRBV7-9 and TRBJ2-1; 11 bases map to TRBD2. CDR3 length: 17 residues. Germline CDR1 and CDR2: SEHNR and FQNEAQ (reference sequence). V lost 4 bases, J lost 1 base, and 6 bases stayed unmatched.

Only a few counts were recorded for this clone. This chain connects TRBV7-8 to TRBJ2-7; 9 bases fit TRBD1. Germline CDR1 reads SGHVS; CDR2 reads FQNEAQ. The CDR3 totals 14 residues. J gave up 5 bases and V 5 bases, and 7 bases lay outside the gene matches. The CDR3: CASSLGTGYDEQYF. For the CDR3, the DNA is TGTGCCAGCAGCCTCGGGACAGGGTACGACGAGCAGTACTTC.

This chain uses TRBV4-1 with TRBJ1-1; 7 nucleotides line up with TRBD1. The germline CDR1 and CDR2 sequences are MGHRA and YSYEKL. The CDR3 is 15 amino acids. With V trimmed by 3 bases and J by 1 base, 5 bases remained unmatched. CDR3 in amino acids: CASSHFGQANTEAFF. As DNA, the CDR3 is TGCGCCAGCAGCCATTTTGGACAGGCGAACACTGAAGCTTTCTTT.

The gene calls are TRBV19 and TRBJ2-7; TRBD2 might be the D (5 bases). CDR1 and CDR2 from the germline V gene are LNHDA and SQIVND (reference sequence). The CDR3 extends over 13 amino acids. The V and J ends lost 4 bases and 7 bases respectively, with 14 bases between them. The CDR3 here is CASSTTLTGEQYF. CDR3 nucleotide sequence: TGTGCCAGTAGTACGACCCTAACGGGGGAGCAGTACTTC.

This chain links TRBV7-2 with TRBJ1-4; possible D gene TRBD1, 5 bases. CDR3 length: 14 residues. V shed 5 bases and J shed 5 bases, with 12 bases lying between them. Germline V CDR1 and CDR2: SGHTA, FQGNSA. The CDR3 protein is CASSLQGGNEKLFF. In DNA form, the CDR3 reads TGTGCCAGCAGCCTGCAGGGAGGGAATGAAAAACTGTTTTTT.

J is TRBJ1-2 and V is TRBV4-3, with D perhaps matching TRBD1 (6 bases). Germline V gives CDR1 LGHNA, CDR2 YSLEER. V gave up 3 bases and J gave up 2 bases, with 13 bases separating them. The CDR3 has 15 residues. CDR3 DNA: TGCGCCAGCAGCCAGGGCCTTGACAGGAACTATGGCTACACCTTC. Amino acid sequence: CASSQGLDRNYGYTF.

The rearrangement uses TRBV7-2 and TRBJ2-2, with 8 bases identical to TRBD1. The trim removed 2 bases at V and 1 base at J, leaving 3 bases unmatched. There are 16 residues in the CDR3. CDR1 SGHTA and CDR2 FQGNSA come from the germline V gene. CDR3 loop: CASSLRTGQNTGELFF. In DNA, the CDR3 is TGTGCCAGCAGCTTACGGACAGGGCAGAACACCGGGGAGCTGTTTTTT.

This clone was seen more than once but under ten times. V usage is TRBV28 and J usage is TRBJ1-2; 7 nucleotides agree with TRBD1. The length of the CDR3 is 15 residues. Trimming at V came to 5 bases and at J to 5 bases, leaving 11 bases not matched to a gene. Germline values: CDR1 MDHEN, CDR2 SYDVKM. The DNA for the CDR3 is TGTGCCAGCAGTCGCCCAGGGGGTCTTTCTTATGGCTACACCTTC. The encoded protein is CASSRPGGLSYGYTF.

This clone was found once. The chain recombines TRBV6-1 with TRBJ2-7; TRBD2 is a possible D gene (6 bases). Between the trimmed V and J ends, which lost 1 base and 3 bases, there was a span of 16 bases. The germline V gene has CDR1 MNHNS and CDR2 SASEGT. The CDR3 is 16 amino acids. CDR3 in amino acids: CASSEDSWGVIYEQYF. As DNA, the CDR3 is TGTGCCAGCAGTGAAGACAGTTGGGGGGTGATCTACGAGCAGTACTTC.

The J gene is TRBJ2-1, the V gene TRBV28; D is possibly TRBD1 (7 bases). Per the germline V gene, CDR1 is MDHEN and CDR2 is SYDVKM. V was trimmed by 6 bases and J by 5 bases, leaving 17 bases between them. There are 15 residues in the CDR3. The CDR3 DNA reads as TGTGCCAGCAGGGGGAGGCAGGGGGTCCACAATGAGCAGTTCTTC. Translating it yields CASRGRQGVHNEQFF.